One and the same sample provided the 30 T cell receptor beta chains below, sequenced in a study of T-cell reconstitution after alpha-beta-depleted transplantation in children. TCRbeta library preparation incorporated unique molecular identifiers. Each CDR3 protein is one row after TCRdb ran MiXCR on the PCR reads. The sample holds almost 600,000 distinct CDR3 sequences; 25% to 30% are singletons and the top ten take approximately 39%. The specimen comprised PBMCs, sampled before TCRalphabeta/CD19-depleted stem cell transplant. The receptors shown here come from a boy in the first two years of life with Wiskott-Aldrich syndrome, due to receive a stem cell transplant.

The chain employs TRBV10-2 and TRBJ2-2; TRBD1 is a possible D gene (6 bases). From germline, CDR1 is WSHSY and CDR2 SAAADI. The CDR3 consists of 15 residues. The V gene lost 6 bases and the J gene lost 2 bases, with 13 bases spanning the gap. The CDR3 nucleotides read TGCGCCAGCAGCCGGGACACCTCAAACACCGGGGAGCTGTTTTTT. This sequence encodes CASSRDTSNTGELFF.

V gene TRBV11-1 combines with J gene TRBJ2-1; 8 nucleotides align to TRBD2. The V gene's germline CDR1 is SGHAT and CDR2 FQDESV (reference sequence). Trimming cost V 1 base and J 4 bases; bases outside gene matches: 12. The CDR3 has 18 amino acids. The CDR3 is CASSLDPPGLVRYNEQFF. CDR3 in DNA: TGTGCCAGCAGCTTAGACCCACCGGGACTAGTTAGGTACAATGAGCAGTTCTTC. The entire variable domain, with the rest obtained from reference TRBV11-1 and TRBJ2-1, is as follows: EAEVAQSPRYKITEKSQAVAFWCDPISGHATLYWYRQILGQGPELLVQFQDESVVDDSQLPKDRFSAERLKGVDSTLKIQPAELGDSAMYLCASSLDPPGLVRYNEQFFGPGTRLTVL.

This clonotype was counted a few times. This rearrangement joins TRBV5-1 to TRBJ1-1; no clear D. The CDR3 is 13 amino acids. CDR1 is SGHRS and CDR2 is YFSETQ in the germline V gene. The V end lost 1 base, the J end lost 5 bases, and 9 bases lay between the germline ends. This CDR3 reads CASSLTRQTEAFF. The DNA of the CDR3 is TGCGCCAGCAGCTTGACACGACAAACTGAAGCTTTCTTT.

The chain has TRBV7-9 and TRBJ2-5; D uncertain. CDR1 and CDR2 from the germline V gene are SEHNR and FQNEAQ (reference sequence). Deletions cut 1 base from V and 5 bases from J, with 17 bases between. The length of the CDR3 is 16 residues. The CDR3 DNA reads TGTGCCAGCAGCTTAGGACTCGATCCCCGCCGGGAGACCCAGTACTTC. It codes for CASSLGLDPRRETQYF.

This clonotype showed up just a few times. The chain has TRBV7-3 and TRBJ2-3; D call uncertain. This CDR3 comprises 16 residues. Trimming left V 1 base short and J 0 bases short, with 11 bases between. Germline CDR1 SGHTA, CDR2 FQGTGA. CDR3 sequence: CASSLMHGVSTDTQYF. DNA for the CDR3: TGTGCCAGCAGCTTAATGCACGGCGTTAGCACAGATACGCAGTATTTT.

This clonotype was recorded a few times. V usage is TRBV5-1 and J usage is TRBJ2-1; D gene ambiguous. V lost 0 bases, J lost 7 bases, and 8 bases lay in between. The CDR3 is 13 residues long. Germline V CDR1 and CDR2: SGHRS, YFSETQ. DNA for the CDR3: TGCGCCAGCAGCTTGGCGTACGGTAATGAGCAGTTCTTC. Amino acid sequence: CASSLAYGNEQFF.

This clonotype was seen only a few times. The genes are TRBV5-5 and TRBJ2-3; 13 bases line up with TRBD2. Looked up from germline, CDR1 is SGHKS and CDR2 is YYEKEE (reference sequence). V shed 5 bases and J 2 bases; nucleotides not matched to a gene: 8. This CDR3 is 17 amino acids long. The CDR3 DNA reads TGTGCCAGCAGTTCGGGACTAGCGGGGCGCATCACAGATACGCAGTATTTT. Amino acid sequence: CASSSGLAGRITDTQYF.

The chain links TRBV7-8 to TRBJ2-3; D unresolved. The CDR3 is made up of 11 amino acids. CDR1 and CDR2 (germline): SGHVS, FQNEAQ. V was shortened by 2 bases and J by 9 bases, with 6 bases between the two germline ends. This chain's CDR3 is CASSLTKTQYF. Written as DNA, the CDR3 is TGTGCCAGCAGCTTAACTAAGACGCAGTATTTT.

Here the CDR3 DNA reads TGTGCCACTAGAAAAGGACAGGGGAATCAGCCCCAGCATTTT. It codes for CATRKGQGNQPQHF. The chain combines TRBV6-1 with TRBJ1-5, with 9 bases lining up with TRBD1. Trimming at V came to 10 bases and at J to 4 bases, leaving 8 bases not matched to a gene. The CDR3 spans 14 residues. Germline CDR1 reads MNHNS; CDR2 reads SASEGT.

V and J are TRBV5-1 and TRBJ1-3; D is ambiguous. This CDR3 is built from 14 residues. The V end lost 0 bases, the J end lost 0 bases, and 4 bases lay between the germline ends. CDR1 is SGHRS and CDR2 is YFSETQ in the germline V gene. The CDR3 is CASSLEGSGNTIYF. The CDR3 bases are TGCGCCAGCAGCTTGGAAGGCTCTGGAAACACCATATATTTT.

This chain links TRBV18 with TRBJ1-2; maybe TRBD1 (6 bases). Trimming took off 8 bases at V and 10 bases at J, with 17 bases between the two ends. CDR1 KGHSH and CDR2 LQKENI come from the germline V gene. CDR3 length: 12 amino acids. DNA for the CDR3: TGTGCCAGCGCCCCCGGGGACATCGACTACACCTTC. It translates to CASAPGDIDYTF. Using reference TRBV18 and TRBJ1-2 for the parts outside the CDR3, the full variable domain is NAGVMQNPRHLVRRRGQEARLRCSPMKGHSHVYWYRQLPEEGLKFMVYLQKENIIDESGMPKERFSAEFPKEGPSILRIQQVVRGDSAAYFCASAPGDIDYTFGSGTRLTVV.

This clonotype came up many times. The CDR3 DNA reads as TGTGCCACCAGTGATACCGGGACAGCGAACACCGGGGAGCTGTTTTTT. Its translation is CATSDTGTANTGELFF. The J gene is TRBJ2-2, the V gene TRBV24-1; 7 bases are shared with TRBD1. CDR3 size: 16 residues. V dropped 3 bases and J dropped 0; count of bases not matched to a gene: 3. Per germline, CDR1 KGHDR and CDR2 SFDVKD.

This rearrangement joins TRBV5-1 to TRBJ2-2, with D unclear. This CDR3 region has 13 residues. V lost 4 bases to trimming and J lost 6 bases, with 10 bases between them. Germline values: CDR1 SGHRS, CDR2 YFSETQ. The CDR3 DNA reads TGCGCCAGCAGCCAGAATGTCCCCGGGGAGCTGTTTTTT. This gives the protein CASSQNVPGELFF.

V gene TRBV4-1 combines with J gene TRBJ2-3; 7 nucleotides agree with TRBD1. The trim removed 4 bases at V and 1 base at J, leaving 14 bases unmatched. The CDR3 runs to 18 residues. The germline V gene has CDR1 MGHRA and CDR2 YSYEKL. The CDR3 region is CASSRLWRQGGGTDTQYF. The CDR3 DNA sequence: TGCGCCAGCAGCCGATTATGGCGACAGGGTGGCGGCACAGATACGCAGTATTTT.

This clonotype turned up a few times. V is TRBV6-1 and J is TRBJ2-7; TRBD1 matches at 9 bases. V shed 10 bases and J 5 bases; nucleotides not matched to a gene: 9. Germline V lookup: CDR1 MNHNS, CDR2 SASEGT. The CDR3 length is 13 residues. In DNA, the CDR3 is TGTGCCACCCAGGACAGGGGTGGCCACGAGCAGTACTTC. This gives the protein CATQDRGGHEQYF.

The chain uses TRBV12-3 or TRBV12-4 and TRBJ2-3; TRBD2 might be the D (5 bases). The CDR3 is 15 residues long. Deletions cut 7 bases from V and 2 bases from J, with 16 bases between. The CDR3 here is CASKASGLLTDTQYF. CDR3 bases: TGTGCCAGCAAAGCCAGTGGACTTCTCACAGATACGCAGTATTTT.

Only a few counts were recorded for this clonotype. V and J are TRBV5-8 and TRBJ1-2; D gene ambiguous. V was trimmed by 7 bases and J by 1 base, leaving 17 bases between them. This CDR3 region has 15 residues. Looked up from germline, CDR1 is SGHTS and CDR2 is YDEGEE. In nucleotides, the CDR3 is TGTGCCAGCCCCCTGCGACCGCAAGATAACTATGGCTACACCTTC. It encodes CASPLRPQDNYGYTF.

The rearrangement joins TRBV20-1 to TRBJ2-4; D unresolved. This CDR3 region has 15 residues. Deletions cut 4 bases from V and 0 bases from J, with 13 bases between. Per germline, CDR1 DFQATT and CDR2 SNEGSKA (reference sequence). The CDR3 reads CSANPTQLAKNIQYF. CDR3 bases: TGCAGTGCTAACCCCACTCAACTAGCCAAAAACATTCAGTACTTC.

To note about this clonotype: An end of the junction differs from the germline gene, which may be a read error. The V call is TRBV10-3, the J call TRBJ1-5, with D unresolved. CDR1 is ENHRY and CDR2 is SYGVKD in the germline V gene. The CDR3 covers 15 residues. DNA for the CDR3: TGTGCCATCAGTGAGTCTACCGCTAGCAGTCAGCCCCAGCATTTT. As protein: CAISESTASSQPQHF.

The V gene is TRBV4-1, the J gene TRBJ2-7; D possibly corresponds to TRBD2 (6 bases). The CDR3 extends over 16 amino acids. CDR1 and CDR2 (germline): MGHRA, YSYEKL. The V gene lost 0 bases and the J gene lost 5 bases, with 17 bases spanning the gap. The CDR3 nucleotides read TGCGCCAGCAGCCAAGAGCTGGCTAGCGCTATCCACGAGCAGTACTTC. This sequence encodes CASSQELASAIHEQYF.

The V call is TRBV12-3 or TRBV12-4, the J call TRBJ2-3; possibly TRBD1 for D (6 bases). There are 13 residues in the CDR3. V was clipped by 8 bases and J by 6 bases, with 15 bases between them. CDR3 sequence: CASHEGVQDTQYF. The CDR3 DNA reads as TGTGCCAGCCATGAGGGGGTTCAGGATACGCAGTATTTT.

V and J are TRBV12-3 or TRBV12-4 and TRBJ1-1; D gene ambiguous. V shed 0 bases and J shed 6 bases, with 17 bases lying between them. This CDR3 region has 16 residues. Written as DNA, the CDR3 is TGTGCCAGCAGTTTAGCGCTTTCTAGGTCTGGGGCTGAAGCTTTCTTT. Translating gives CASSLALSRSGAEAFF.

This chain connects TRBV12-3 or TRBV12-4 to TRBJ2-5; D is unresolved. The CDR3 loop spans 13 amino acids. V lost 3 bases to trimming and J lost 1 base, with 6 bases between them. The CDR3 reads CASSLMAQETQYF. Here the CDR3 DNA reads TGTGCCAGCAGTTTGATGGCCCAAGAGACCCAGTACTTC.

This clonotype was counted only a few times. J is TRBJ2-7 and V is TRBV7-6; a weak D match, TRBD2 (6 bases). Germline V gives CDR1 SGHVS, CDR2 FNYEAQ. There are 15 residues in the CDR3. The germline V and J ends were trimmed by 6 bases and 3 bases, with 18 bases remaining between them. Here the CDR3 DNA reads TGTGCCAGCAGTCTGAAAACGGGACTTAGCTACGAGCAGTACTTC. It codes for CASSLKTGLSYEQYF.

This CDR3 reads CSADLIAGSTDTQYF. The CDR3 DNA reads as TGCAGTGCTGACCTAATAGCGGGAAGCACAGATACGCAGTATTTT. The V gene is TRBV20-1, the J gene TRBJ2-3, with 8 bases identical to TRBD2. The CDR3 has 15 amino acids. Germline V gives CDR1 DFQATT, CDR2 SNEGSKA (reference sequence). With 5 bases clipped from V and 0 bases from J, the junction kept 7 bases outside the gene matches.

The chain uses TRBV5-1 and TRBJ2-1, with 7 bases matching TRBD2. The V and J ends lost 0 bases and 9 bases, in that order; junction bases with no gene match: 9. Germline values: CDR1 SGHRS, CDR2 YFSETQ. This CDR3 has 15 amino acids. Here the CDR3 reads CASSLEPGGGGEQFF. In DNA form, the CDR3 reads TGCGCCAGCAGCTTGGAACCGGGAGGCGGGGGTGAGCAGTTCTTC.

This clonotype was counted a few times. V gene TRBV12-3 or TRBV12-4 combines with J gene TRBJ2-1; D ambiguous. The CDR3 consists of 14 residues. The germline V and J ends were trimmed by 3 bases and 10 bases, with 16 bases remaining between them. The CDR3 coding sequence is TGTGCCAGCAGTTTCACGGTTGGTATCCCGGAGCAGTTCTTC. Its protein is CASSFTVGIPEQFF.

This clonotype was picked up a small number of times. The rearrangement uses TRBV3-1 and TRBJ2-2; no clear D. The V and J ends lost 0 bases and 5 bases respectively, with 7 bases between them. Per the germline V gene, CDR1 is LGHDT and CDR2 is YNNKEL (reference sequence). The CDR3 loop spans 14 amino acids. CDR3 nucleotides: TGTGCCAGCAGCCAAGAAGCAAGGACCGGGGAGCTGTTTTTT. Its translation: CASSQEARTGELFF.

The rearrangement links TRBV25-1 to TRBJ2-1, with a weak D call TRBD2 (6 bases). The germline V gene has CDR1 MGHDK and CDR2 SYGVNS. This CDR3 contains 15 residues. V lost 4 bases, J lost 2 bases, and 12 bases lay in between. CDR3 in amino acids: CASSASEITYNEQFF. The DNA of the CDR3 is TGTGCCAGCAGTGCTAGCGAGATTACCTACAATGAGCAGTTCTTC.

The chain is built from TRBV20-1 and TRBJ2-1; D might be TRBD2 (6 bases). V was trimmed by 7 bases and J by 5 bases, leaving 18 bases between them. The CDR3 covers 14 residues. Per germline, CDR1 DFQATT and CDR2 SNEGSKA (reference sequence). The CDR3 reads CSGGASLANNEQFF. CDR3 nucleotides: TGCAGTGGGGGCGCTAGCCTAGCGAACAATGAGCAGTTCTTC.